This record covers a single T cell receptor beta chain. As yet, its antigen is unknown. This specimen belongs to a study of type 1 regulatory T cells. The overall study: T-allo10 is an in vitro-generated, Tr1-enriched CD4 T cell product specific for alloantigen.

Overall study findings and caveats: Compared with non-type 1 regulatory T cells, type 1 regulatory T cells showed a more restricted TCR repertoire.

TCRdb re-analysed the reads in MiXCR, keeping a single row per CDR3 protein. The table has under 85,000 distinct CDR3 sequences, almost 50% seen once. The material sequenced was cultured non-Tr1 T cells, either the whole culture or a sorted T cell fraction (not recorded which). The sequence was collected from a human donor in good health.

The chain's CDR3 is CAISERPGETQYF. The CDR3, as DNA: TGTGCCATCAGTGAACGGCCGGGGGAGACCCAGTACTTC. The chain has TRBV10-3 and TRBJ2-5; tentatively, D is TRBD2 (5 bases). The CDR3 is 13 residues long. Germline CDR1 is ENHRY and CDR2 is SYGVKD. V lost 3 bases and J 5 bases, leaving 10 bases between the germline ends.